This TCR beta chain was identified during a study of blood T cell repertoires in COVID-19 (dated by TCRdb to 2018 to 2021). General notes on the study: Collaborator samples came from the United States, Italy and Spain and covered acute and convalescent phases of COVID-19. The material from the prospective study consisted of cDNA or gDNA derived from T cells, B-cell-depleted T cells, or PBMCs. The repertoires were released in a freely available public database meant as a resource for research on the immune response to SARS-CoV-2. Sample metadata almost always included a de-identified subject ID, COVID-19 status, age in years and sex. HLA class I and class II types, where available, came from metadata supplied by the sample provider rather than from assay-based typing. Samples came from the ongoing ImmuneRACE study (first 160 participants) plus 1,254 subjects from 6 global collaborators. The dataset comprised deeply sampled blood TCRbeta repertoires from subjects exposed to, actively infected with, or recovered from COVID-19.

The CDR1 and CDR2 encoded by the germline V gene (reference sequence) are LNHDA and SQIVND. V and J are trimmed by 4 bases and 6 bases, and the gene matches miss 8 bases of the junction. The CDR3 starts with the cysteine, ends with the phenylalanine, and has 16 residues. Kept here is only the CDR3 DNA, which spans 48 bases and is read in frame from base 1. Regarding this clone: The antigen it recognizes is unknown. Base qualities are not at hand, and no much larger clone is one base apart.

Collaborating institutions collected whole blood in K2EDTA tubes following their own protocols. For TCRbeta analysis, collaborators shipped samples in one of three forms: frozen whole blood, isolated PBMCs, or DNA extracted from either of those sample types. TCRbeta CDR3 regions were amplified from genomic DNA using the immunoSEQ Assay, a bias-controlled multiplex PCR. For the original study's pipeline: The number of nucleated cells in each sample was estimated by amplification of reference gene primers within the assay. Sequence reads were collapsed and filtered to measure the absolute abundance of every unique TCRbeta CDR3 rearrangement. Productive Simpson clonality was computed per sample as the square root of Simpson's diversity index over productive rearrangements. Held by TCRdb, this immuneACCESS table contains in-frame sequences only and omits some clones. Under half of the omission traces to an unresolved V gene where checked; the cause of the rest is unknown. V, J and clone size are those of that table, while D and trimming were read from the DNA. The sample contains 250,000 to 300,000 clones, about 88% of them found a single time. The top ten clonotypes cover 3.6% of the sample.

What the study reported, not specific to this receptor: The amount of clinical and demographic metadata varied by source and participant and was provided uncurated.

Sequencing used peripheral blood. The TCR was taken from a man between 18 and 35 years old with active or convalescent COVID-19. This sequence uses TRBV19 and TRBJ2-1, with 11 bases aligning to TRBD1. The CDR3: CASSTTSGTGGNEQFF. The sequenced DNA is TGTGCCAGTAGTACCACCAGTGGGACAGGGGGCAATGAGCAGTTCTTC.